Below, 21 T cell receptor beta chains from the same sample are listed, as sequenced in a study of T-cell memory formation after mild COVID-19 (dated by TCRdb to the early 2020s). Library construction relied on 5' RACE. Sequenced on an Illumina NovaSeq 6000. The public sequencing data were trimmed at Q25 with fastp and processed into clonotypes with MiXCR by TCRdb, which kept only in-frame beta chains. Each entry is one CDR3 protein sequence, shown with its most common DNA and genes. Present in this sample are approximately 340,000 distinct CDR3 sequences, 13% of which were seen just once. About a fifth of the sample lies in the top ten. The sequenced material came from PBMCs or a T cell subset sorted from them (not recorded which). These receptors came from a young man who had mild COVID-19 (a few samples of this study predate the infection). The sample titles of this study are shuffled in the database, so cell type and time point are left out; the donor was told from shared clones.

This clonotype was detected ten times or more. The chain has TRBV20-1 and TRBJ1-1; unclear D gene. The CDR3 runs to 15 residues. Germline V lookup: CDR1 DFQATT, CDR2 SNEGSKA (reference sequence). V was cut by 4 bases and J by 1 base, with 16 bases left in between. Here the CDR3 reads CSAIPPSVGNTEAFF. As DNA, the CDR3 is TGCAGTGCTATCCCTCCGTCGGTAGGGAACACTGAAGCTTTCTTT.

This CDR3 reads CASSVGTGDQPQHF. In nucleotides, the CDR3 is TGTGCCAGCAGCGTAGGGACCGGGGACCAGCCCCAGCATTTT. The rearrangement links TRBV9 to TRBJ1-5, with D possibly being TRBD1 (5 bases). This CDR3 region has 14 residues. Trimming took off 0 bases at V and 7 bases at J, with 11 bases between the two ends. Germline V CDR1 and CDR2: SGDLS, YYNGEE.

The rearrangement uses TRBV7-2 and TRBJ1-1, with D unresolved. Germline V gene lookup returns CDR1 SGHTA and CDR2 FQGNSA. The V end was cut by 5 bases, the J end by 1 base, with 14 bases between. There are 15 residues in the CDR3. The CDR3 DNA sequence: TGTGCCAGCAGCCTAACTCAGGCTCCGAACACTGAAGCTTTCTTT. Translation: CASSLTQAPNTEAFF.

The gene calls are TRBV5-6 and TRBJ2-6; D ambiguous. V was cut by 0 bases and J by 0 bases, with 7 bases left in between. Germline loops: CDR1 SGHDT, CDR2 YYEEEE. The CDR3 is made up of 16 amino acids. The CDR3 bases are TGTGCCAGCAGCTTGGGGCACCACTCTGGGGCCAACGTCCTGACTTTC. This codes for CASSLGHHSGANVLTF. The variable domain in full, with the rest retrieved from reference TRBV5-6 and TRBJ2-6, is DAGVTQSPTHLIKTRGQQVTLRCSPKSGHDTVSWYQQALGQGPQFIFQYYEEEERQRGNFPDRFSGHQFPNYSSELNVNALLLGDSALYLCASSLGHHSGANVLTFGAGSRLTVL.

This clonotype was seen only a few times. The chain employs TRBV7-2 and TRBJ1-4; TRBD1 matches 8 bases. CDR1 is SGHTA and CDR2 is FQGNSA in the germline V gene. CDR3 length equals 15 residues. The junction had 5 bases not matched to a gene; V was cut back by 2 bases and J by 6 bases. The DNA for the CDR3 is TGTGCCAGCAGCTTATATGGACAGGGTCATGAAAAACTGTTTTTT. The encoded protein is CASSLYGQGHEKLFF.

This chain connects TRBV5-1 to TRBJ1-3, with 9 bases fitting TRBD1. CDR3 length: 18 amino acids. Germline loops: CDR1 SGHRS, CDR2 YFSETQ. V lost 1 base to trimming and J lost 0 bases; unmatched junction nucleotides: 8. CDR3 nucleotides: TGCGCCAGCAGCTTGACCCCAGGACAGGGGTCCTCTGGAAACACCATATATTTT. It yields the protein CASSLTPGQGSSGNTIYF. Using reference TRBV5-1 and TRBJ1-3 for the parts outside the CDR3, the full variable domain is KAGVTQTPRYLIKTRGQQVTLSCSPISGHRSVSWYQQTPGQGLQFLFEYFSETQRNKGNFPGRFSGRQFSNSRSEMNVSTLELGDSALYLCASSLTPGQGSSGNTIYFGEGSWLTVV.

This clonotype was seen more than once but under ten times. The genes are TRBV15 and TRBJ1-5; D gene ambiguous. Trimming stripped 1 base from V and 9 bases from J, with 13 bases between. Germline V lookup: CDR1 LNHNV, CDR2 YYDKDF (reference sequence). This CDR3 region has 14 residues. CDR3 in DNA: TGTGCCACCAGCAGAGGGGTAGTTTCCTCGCCCCAGCATTTT. This gives the protein CATSRGVVSSPQHF.

This clonotype was counted a few times. The chain employs TRBV6-2 or TRBV6-3 and TRBJ2-3; 7 bases fit TRBD1. Losses at the gene ends were 5 bases for V and 2 bases for J; bases not matched to a gene: 4. From germline, CDR1 is MNHEY and CDR2 SVGEGT. CDR3 length: 14 amino acids. This chain's CDR3 is CASSHGQDTDTQYF. The CDR3 bases are TGTGCCAGCAGTCATGGACAGGACACAGATACGCAGTATTTT.

The chain has TRBV14 and TRBJ1-2; D is ambiguous. The V gene's germline CDR1 is SGHDN and CDR2 FVKESK. This CDR3 has 14 amino acids. V was clipped by 1 base and J by 1 base, with 7 bases between them. CDR3 in DNA: TGTGCCAGCAGCCAAGTGACACATAACTATGGCTACACCTTC. Translating it yields CASSQVTHNYGYTF.

Only one count was recorded for this clonotype. V gene TRBV5-8 combines with J gene TRBJ1-2, with a possible D match to TRBD1 (5 bases). Looked up from germline, CDR1 is SGHTS and CDR2 is YDEGEE. The ends were cut back, 5 bases at V and 4 bases at J, with 15 bases in the middle. This CDR3 is built from 14 residues. This CDR3 is CASRRTGGGYGYTF. DNA for the CDR3: TGTGCCAGCAGGCGGACGGGCGGGGGCTATGGCTACACCTTC.

The V gene is TRBV11-2, the J gene TRBJ2-3; no clear D. Per germline, CDR1 SGHAT and CDR2 FQNNGV. This CDR3 comprises 13 residues. V was pared by 5 bases and J by 6 bases, with 12 bases between. The CDR3 loop reads CASSVLSWDTQYF. DNA of the CDR3: TGTGCCAGCAGCGTACTTTCCTGGGATACGCAGTATTTT.

This chain links TRBV4-2 with TRBJ2-1; D is ambiguous. Trimming stripped 6 bases from V and 0 bases from J, with 6 bases between. Germline V lookup: CDR1 LGHNA, CDR2 YNFKEQ. The CDR3 length is 13 residues. The CDR3 protein is CASRSVSYNEQFF. In DNA form, the CDR3 reads TGTGCCAGCAGGTCGGTCTCCTACAATGAGCAGTTCTTC.

The V and J genes are TRBV20-1 and TRBJ1-1; D gene uncertain. With 3 bases removed from V and 2 bases from J, the gap between germline ends came to 16 bases. Germline CDR1 DFQATT, CDR2 SNEGSKA (reference sequence). The CDR3 runs to 15 residues. CDR3: CSARKVDSANTEAFF. In nucleotides, the CDR3 is TGCAGTGCTAGGAAGGTGGACTCCGCTAACACTGAAGCTTTCTTT.

This clonotype was picked up a small number of times. This chain links TRBV7-6 with TRBJ2-7; D may correspond to TRBD1 or TRBD2 (5 bases each). The CDR3 is 13 residues long. Trimming removed 5 bases at V and 4 bases at J, with 12 bases between. Germline V lookup: CDR1 SGHVS, CDR2 FNYEAQ. This CDR3 reads CASSVERGYEQYF. The CDR3 DNA reads as TGTGCCAGCAGCGTTGAGAGGGGTTACGAGCAGTACTTC.

This clonotype was counted between two and nine times. The V call is TRBV29-1, the J call TRBJ2-4; the D gene could be TRBD1 or TRBD2 (5 bases each). Germline V gene lookup returns CDR1 SQVTM and CDR2 ANQGSEA. CDR3 length: 12 amino acids. V dropped 7 bases and J dropped 1 base, with 8 bases sitting between them. The CDR3 region has the DNA TGCAGCGCAGAGGGGGCCAAAAACATTCAGTACTTC. Translated, it gives CSAEGAKNIQYF.

The chain employs TRBV21-1 and TRBJ1-3. TRBV21-1 is designated a pseudogene. This CDR3 contains 15 residues. The CDR3 region has the DNA TGTGCCAGCAGCAAAGGGGAGCTGAGTATGAGCACCATATATTTT. This sequence encodes CASSKGELSMSTIYF.

This clonotype has only a few counts. The chain employs TRBV20-1 and TRBJ2-5; 11 positions agree with TRBD2. This CDR3 comprises 15 residues. Per germline, CDR1 DFQATT and CDR2 SNEGSKA (reference sequence). V was clipped by 6 bases and J by 4 bases; unmatched bases: 10. CDR3 loop: CSAMPLLAGGETQYF. The CDR3 coding sequence is TGCAGTGCGATGCCTCTTCTAGCGGGGGGAGAGACCCAGTACTTC.

There are a few counts of this clonotype. This chain uses TRBV5-1 with TRBJ2-3; TRBD2 matches at 7 bases. V was pared by 3 bases and J by 2 bases, with 6 bases of the junction left unmatched. The germline V gene encodes CDR1 SGHRS and CDR2 YFSETQ. This CDR3 region has 15 residues. CDR3 sequence: CASSWGLPDTDTQYF. The CDR3 DNA sequence: TGCGCCAGCAGCTGGGGACTACCCGACACAGATACGCAGTATTTT.

This chain joins TRBV7-2 and TRBJ2-3, with 7 bases lining up with TRBD1. After removal of 3 bases from V and 2 bases from J, the junction contained 5 bases not matched to a gene. The CDR3 is made up of 15 amino acids. In germline, CDR1 is SGHTA, CDR2 FQGNSA. The CDR3 DNA sequence: TGTGCCAGCAGCTTGTGGGGACAGACCACAGATACGCAGTATTTT. Translated: CASSLWGQTTDTQYF. Full variable domain (outside the CDR3, taken from reference TRBV7-2 and TRBJ2-3): GAGVSQSPSNKVTEKGKDVELRCDPISGHTALYWYRQSLGQGLEFLIYFQGNSAPDKSGLPSDRFSAERTGGSVSTLTIQRTQQEDSAVYLCASSLWGQTTDTQYFGPGTRLTVL.

This clonotype has a handful of counts. The chain has TRBV4-2 and TRBJ1-2; D is uncertain. The germline V and J ends were trimmed by 0 bases and 2 bases, with 7 bases remaining between them. The CDR3 consists of 14 residues. CDR1 LGHNA and CDR2 YNFKEQ come from the germline V gene. In DNA, the CDR3 is TGTGCCAGCAGCCAAGAGGAGATAAACTATGGCTACACCTTC. It encodes CASSQEEINYGYTF.

V usage is TRBV5-1 and J usage is TRBJ2-3; a possible D gene is TRBD1 (5 bases). The V end was cut by 2 bases, the J end by 3 bases, with 16 bases between. The germline gives CDR1 SGHRS, CDR2 YFSETQ. This CDR3 has 16 amino acids. CDR3 sequence: CASSFMGRVRTDTQYF. The CDR3 nucleotides read TGCGCCAGCAGCTTCATGGGCAGGGTAAGAACAGATACGCAGTATTTT.